The 8 T cell receptor beta chains below come from one sample, sequenced in a study of tumor and adjacent non-tumor tissue in lung cancer. The template was RNA from unsorted bulk tissue. The normal lung tissue was taken more than 3 cm from the tumor edge. The library came from three nested PCR rounds adapted from ARM-PCR protocols. TCRdb reprocessed the multiplex PCR reads with MiXCR, giving one entry per CDR3 protein. The sample carries some 80,000 distinct CDR3 sequences, around 76% recorded once. The specimen was distant non-tumor lung tissue. The source of these receptors is a woman in her fifties or sixties with non-small cell lung cancer.

The chain carries TRBV4-2 and TRBJ2-2; D uncertain. Germline CDR1 is LGHNA and CDR2 is YNFKEQ. The CDR3 is made up of 12 amino acids. CDR3 bases: TGTACCAACAGCCCGGCCGGGGGGGAGCTGTTTTTT. Protein: CTNSPAGGELFF.

Points on this clonotype: The final CDR3 position lacks the conserved phenylalanine or tryptophan, pointing to a likely read error. The chain has TRBV11-2 and TRBJ2-7; D is possibly TRBD1 (5 bases). Germline CDR1 and CDR2: SGHAT and FQNNGV. This CDR3 has 14 residues. Trimming took off 5 bases at V and 2 bases at J, with 13 bases between the two ends. The CDR3 loop reads CASSQKDIAYEQYL. CDR3 DNA: TGTGCCAGCAGCCAGAAGGACATTGCCTACGAGCAGTACTTA.

As regards this clonotype: One end of the junction does not line up with germline, which may come from a read error. This chain links TRBV5-1 with TRBJ2-2; weak D call: TRBD2 (5 bases). Germline CDR1 reads SGHRS; CDR2 reads YFSETQ. The length of the CDR3 is 15 residues. The CDR3 protein is CASSLTGEHTGELFF. The CDR3 DNA sequence: TGTGCCAGCAGCTTGACCGGGGAGCACACCGGGGAGCTGTTTTTT.

As concerns this clonotype: It is likely a read error, because the conserved phenylalanine at the end of the CDR3 is missing. The chain uses TRBV29-1 and TRBJ2-1; 10 positions agree with TRBD2. With V trimmed by 6 bases and J by 9 bases, 17 bases remained unmatched. This CDR3 spans 16 amino acids. CDR1 is SQVTM and CDR2 is ANQGSEA in the germline V gene. The CDR3 DNA sequence: TGCAGCGTACACTCCTGGACTAGCGGTAGTAGATTTGAGCAGTTCATC. This sequence encodes CSVHSWTSGSRFEQFI.

This rearrangement joins TRBV11-1 to TRBJ2-5; TRBD1 matches at 8 bases. This CDR3 region has 14 residues. The germline CDR1 and CDR2 sequences are SGHAT and FQDESV (reference sequence). V lost 5 bases and J lost 8; bases outside the gene matches: 10. CDR3 in amino acids: CASSPGQDVYTQYF. CDR3 DNA: TGTGCCAGCAGCCCGGGACAGGACGTATATACCCAGTACTTC.

About this clonotype itself: Mismatch with germline at one junction end may stem from a read error. The chain carries TRBV11-2 and TRBJ2-3, with D unclear. Germline V gene data show CDR1 as SGHAT and CDR2 as FQNNGV. This CDR3 comprises 16 residues. The DNA for the CDR3 is TGTACCAGCAGCCCTATGGGTTACCCGCTTCCAGATACGCAGTATTTT. Residues: CTSSPMGYPLPDTQYF.

V is TRBV6-1 and J is TRBJ2-5, with TRBD2 matching over 9 bases. There are 17 residues in the CDR3. V was pared by 6 bases and J by 1 base, with 12 bases of the junction left unmatched. Germline V gene sequence: CDR1 MNHNS, CDR2 SASEGT. The CDR3 nucleotides are TGTGCCAGCAGCTTGGGACAAGCGGGAGGTCTCCAAGAGACCCAGTACTTC. Its translation: CASSLGQAGGLQETQYF.

This rearrangement joins TRBV20-1 to TRBJ2-3, with 8 bases identical to TRBD2. Germline V gene lookup returns CDR1 DFQATT and CDR2 SNEGSKA (reference sequence). There are 17 residues in the CDR3. V lost 6 bases to trimming and J lost 4 bases; unmatched junction nucleotides: 18. The CDR3 is CSAAGISGDASADTQYF. In nucleotides, the CDR3 is TGCAGTGCCGCAGGGATTAGCGGGGACGCTAGCGCAGATACGCAGTATTTT.